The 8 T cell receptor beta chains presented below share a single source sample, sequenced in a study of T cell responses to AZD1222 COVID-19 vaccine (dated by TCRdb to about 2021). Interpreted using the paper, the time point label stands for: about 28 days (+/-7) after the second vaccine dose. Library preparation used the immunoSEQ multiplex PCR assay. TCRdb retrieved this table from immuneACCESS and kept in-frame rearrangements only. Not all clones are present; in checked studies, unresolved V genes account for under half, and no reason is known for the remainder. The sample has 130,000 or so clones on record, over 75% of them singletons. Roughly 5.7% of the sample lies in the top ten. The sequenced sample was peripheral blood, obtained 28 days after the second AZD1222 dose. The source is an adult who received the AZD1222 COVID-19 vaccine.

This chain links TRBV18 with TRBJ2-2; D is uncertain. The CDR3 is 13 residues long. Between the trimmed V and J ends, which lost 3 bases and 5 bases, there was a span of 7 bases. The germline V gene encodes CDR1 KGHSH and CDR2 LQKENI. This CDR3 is CASSPATTGELFF. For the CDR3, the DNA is TGTGCCAGCTCACCTGCCACGACCGGGGAGCTGTTTTTT. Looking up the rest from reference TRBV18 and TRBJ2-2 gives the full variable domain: NAGVMQNPRHLVRRRGQEARLRCSPMKGHSHVYWYRQLPEEGLKFMVYLQKENIIDESGMPKERFSAEFPKEGPSILRIQQVVRGDSAAYFCASSPATTGELFFGEGSRLTVL.

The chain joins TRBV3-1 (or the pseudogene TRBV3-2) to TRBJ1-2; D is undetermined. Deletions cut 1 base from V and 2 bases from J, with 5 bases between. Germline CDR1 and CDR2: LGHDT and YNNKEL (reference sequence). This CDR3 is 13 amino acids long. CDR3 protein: CASSQVENYGYTF. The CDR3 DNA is TGTGCCAGCAGCCAAGTCGAAAACTATGGCTACACCTTC.

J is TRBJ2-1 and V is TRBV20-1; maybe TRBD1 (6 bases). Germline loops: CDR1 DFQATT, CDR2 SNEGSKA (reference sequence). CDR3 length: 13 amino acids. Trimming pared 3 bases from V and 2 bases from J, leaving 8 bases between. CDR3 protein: CSASRDTYNEQFF. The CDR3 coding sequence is TGCAGTGCTAGTCGGGACACCTACAATGAGCAGTTCTTC.

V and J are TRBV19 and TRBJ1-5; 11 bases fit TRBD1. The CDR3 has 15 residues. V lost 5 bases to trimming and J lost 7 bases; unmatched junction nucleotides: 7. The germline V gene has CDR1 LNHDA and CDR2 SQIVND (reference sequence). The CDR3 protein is CASSLRTGGVQPQHF. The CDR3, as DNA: TGTGCCAGTAGTCTGCGGACAGGGGGCGTCCAGCCCCAGCATTTT.

This CDR3 reads CASTPRGDSLTYEQYF. The CDR3 region has the DNA TGTGCCAGCACCCCGAGGGGGGACTCACTCACCTACGAGCAGTACTTC. The chain employs TRBV18 and TRBJ2-7, with D perhaps assigned TRBD1 or TRBD2 (6 bases each). Germline V CDR1 and CDR2: KGHSH, LQKENI. Trimming took 8 bases from V and 2 from J, leaving 22 bases between them. The CDR3 sequence is 16 residues long.

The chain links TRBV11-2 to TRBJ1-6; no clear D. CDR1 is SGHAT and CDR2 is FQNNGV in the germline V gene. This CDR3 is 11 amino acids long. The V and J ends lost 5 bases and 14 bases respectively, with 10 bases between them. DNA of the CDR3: TGTGCCAGCAGCCAGTTCGGGGCCCTCCACTTT. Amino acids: CASSQFGALHF. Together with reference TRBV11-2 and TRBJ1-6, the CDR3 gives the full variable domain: EAGVAQSPRYKIIEKRQSVAFWCNPISGHATLYWYQQILGQGPKLLIQFQNNGVVDDSQLPKDRFSAERLKGVDSTLKIQPAKLEDSAVYLCASSQFGALHFGNGTRLTVT.

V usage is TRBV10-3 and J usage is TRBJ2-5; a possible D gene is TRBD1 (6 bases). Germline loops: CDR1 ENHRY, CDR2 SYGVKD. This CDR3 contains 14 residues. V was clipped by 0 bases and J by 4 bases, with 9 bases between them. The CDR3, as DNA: TGTGCCATCAGTGAGTCAGTCAGGGGAGAGACCCAGTACTTC. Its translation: CAISESVRGETQYF.

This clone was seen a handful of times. In nucleotides, the CDR3 is TGTGCCAGCAGTTCACTTACCCCCCAGGGATCCTACGAGCAGTACTTC. It specifies CASSSLTPQGSYEQYF. The V call is TRBV28, the J call TRBJ2-7; D may be TRBD1 (5 bases). This CDR3 spans 16 amino acids. V was clipped by 4 bases and J by 1 base, with 17 bases between them. The germline CDR1 and CDR2 sequences are MDHEN and SYDVKM.